A selection of T cell receptor beta chains follows, all from one sample in a study of regulatory T cells in long-lasting Graves disease. TCRdb re-analysed the multiplex PCR reads in MiXCR, keeping a single row per CDR3 protein. Among 450,000 to 600,000 distinct CDR3 sequences listed, around 15% were seen once. These data were likewise used in another study, on T cells in Graves' hyperthyroidism and ophthalmopathy.

The specimen comprised peripheral blood mononuclear cells (PBMCs), sampled at new diagnosis, from a patient treated with antithyroid drugs. The receptors come from a man aged 40-49 years with Graves disease. CDR3s include the opening cysteine and the closing phenylalanine or tryptophan. The D gene is left open where the match is weak. The size field is filled for only some rows; it gives once, few, many or a size class.

j_call,v_call,clone_size,d_call,cdr3_nt,cdr3_aa
TRBJ2-7,TRBV28,many,TRBD2,TGTGCCAGCAGTTCCCTAGCGGGAGGCGTCTACGAGCAGTACTTC,CASSSLAGGVYEQYF
TRBJ2-7,TRBV7-6,few,TRBD1,TGTGCCAGCAGCTTAGCGACGACTCGATCCGGGGACAGTACCTACGAGCAGTACTTC,CASSLATTRSGDSTYEQYF
TRBJ2-3,TRBV29-1,many,-,TGCAGCGGTCTGTGGGTCGGGAGCACAGATACGCAGTATTTT,CSGLWVGSTDTQYF
TRBJ2-3,TRBV5-1,many,TRBD1,TGCGCCAGCGGCCGGGACAGGGTAGCAGATACGCAGTATTTT,CASGRDRVADTQYF
TRBJ2-3,TRBV2,many,TRBD2,TGTGCCAGCGATCTAGCGGGCACAGATACGCAGTATTTT,CASDLAGTDTQYF
TRBJ2-1,TRBV28,many,-,TGTGCCAGCAGTTCGTCCTGGACTGGGAATGAGCAGTTCTTC,CASSSSWTGNEQFF
TRBJ2-7,TRBV28,many,-,TGTGCCAGCAGTTCAACTATGGTCATACCCACCTTC,CASSSTMVIPTF
TRBJ2-3,TRBV7-2,-,-,TGTGCCAGCAGCTTTCGACGGTGGCACACAGATACGCAGTATTTT,CASSFRRWHTDTQYF
TRBJ2-4,TRBV20-1,-,TRBD2,TGCAGTGCTAGAGGGGCCGGGAGGGCCGGGAAAAACATTCAGTACTTC,CSARGAGRAGKNIQYF
TRBJ2-1,TRBV19,-,-,TGTGCCAGTAGTACCCTGATCCGCCGGGCCAATGAGCAGTTCTTC,CASSTLIRRANEQFF
TRBJ2-6,TRBV30,-,TRBD2,TGTGCCTGGAGTGGGCTAGGCGGGAGTGTCGGGGCCAACGTCCTGACTTTC,CAWSGLGGSVGANVLTF
TRBJ2-6,TRBV18,-,-,TGTGCCAGCTCACCAGGACCTGGGGCCAACGTCCTGACTTTC,CASSPGPGANVLTF
TRBJ2-5,TRBV11-2,many,-,TGTGCCAGCAGCCAATACGGGGGTGGTCAAGAGACCCAGTACTTC,CASSQYGGGQETQYF
TRBJ2-2,TRBV19,-,-,TGTGCCAGTAGTATGGGCTGGGGGGCGAACACCGGGGAGCTGTTTTTT,CASSMGWGANTGELFF
TRBJ2-7,TRBV5-1,many,-,TGCGCCAGCAGCTTGGACCTTCCACTGGAGCAGTACTTC,CASSLDLPLEQYF
TRBJ1-1,TRBV6-1,-,-,TGTGCCAGCAGTGAAGCTTTAAGTAGGCTGGCGGCTTTCTTT,CASSEALSRLAAFF
TRBJ2-7,TRBV20-1,many,-,TGCAGTGCTCATAATCGGGACTTAACCTACGAGCAGTACTTC,CSAHNRDLTYEQYF
TRBJ2-7,TRBV12-3/TRBV12-4,many,TRBD2,TGTGCCAGCATGAACTCCGGGACTAGCGGGGGCGAGCAGTACTTC,CASMNSGTSGGEQYF
TRBJ2-1,TRBV7-9,few,-,TGTGCCAGCAGCTTAGCAGCCCGAGGCCATGAGCAGTTCTTC,CASSLAARGHEQFF
TRBJ2-3,TRBV18,few,-,TGTGCCAGCTCACCCAACAGGGTTCGGAGCACAGATACGCAGTATTTT,CASSPNRVRSTDTQYF
TRBJ2-5,TRBV28,many,-,TGTGCCAGCAGTTTAGGGCAATTGGAGACCCAGTACTTC,CASSLGQLETQYF
TRBJ2-3,TRBV20-1,many,TRBD2,TGCAGTGCTGGCCACGGACTAGCGGGAGCCACAGATACGCAGTATTTT,CSAGHGLAGATDTQYF
TRBJ2-7,TRBV20-1,-,TRBD2,TGCAGTGCGCCGGGACTAGCGGGCCCCGAGCAGTACTTC,CSAPGLAGPEQYF
TRBJ2-1,TRBV24-1,many,TRBD2,TGTGCCACCAGTGACCCACTAGCGACGAGCTCCTACAATGAGCAGTTCTTC,CATSDPLATSSYNEQFF
TRBJ2-3,TRBV18,-,TRBD1,TGTGCCAGCTCACACCTGACAGGGAAAGGGGCCCCCACAGATACGCAGTATTTT,CASSHLTGKGAPTDTQYF
TRBJ2-1,TRBV5-1,many,-,TGCGCCAGCAGCCCGGAGGCCCTCTCCTACAATGAGCAGTTCTTC,CASSPEALSYNEQFF
TRBJ2-1,TRBV6-1,-,-,-,CASILDRIDEQFF
TRBJ2-7,TRBV28,many,-,TGTGCCATCAAACCACCATGGGAGCAGTACTTC,CAIKPPWEQYF
TRBJ2-3,TRBV15,many,-,TGTGCCACCAGCGCGGGACACAGCACAGATACGCAGTATTTT,CATSAGHSTDTQYF
TRBJ1-1,TRBV20-1,many,-,TGCAGTGCTAGTTCGCAGATAGCTTTCTTT,CSASSQIAFF
TRBJ2-2,TRBV10-3,few,-,TGTGCCATCAGCAGGGAGTACACCGGGGAGCTGTTTTTT,CAISREYTGELFF
TRBJ2-2,TRBV7-9,few,-,TGTGCCAGCAGCTTGGTTAATCCGAACACCGGGGAGCTGTTTTTT,CASSLVNPNTGELFF
TRBJ1-1,TRBV6-1,few,-,TGTGCCAGCAGAAACTTCGACGGTTCCACTGAAGCTTTCTTT,CASRNFDGSTEAFF
TRBJ2-3,TRBV20-1,-,TRBD2,TGCAGTGCTACGGGGGCTAGCGGGATGATAGATACGCAGTATTTT,CSATGASGMIDTQYF
TRBJ1-1,TRBV11-1,many,-,TGTGCCAGCAGCCTACTGGACAGCCCCTACACTGAAGCTTTCTTT,CASSLLDSPYTEAFF
TRBJ2-7,TRBV5-1,many,-,TGTGCCAGCAGCTTGACGGCGGGCTACGAGCAGTACTTC,CASSLTAGYEQYF
TRBJ1-1,TRBV5-1,once,-,TGCGCCAGCAGCTTCCAGGGAGTGAACACTGAAGCTTTCTTT,CASSFQGVNTEAFF
TRBJ1-5,TRBV19,few,-,TGTGCCAGTAGTATAGACCCAGCGCAGCCCCAGCATTTT,CASSIDPAQPQHF
TRBJ2-5,TRBV12-3/TRBV12-4,-,-,TGTGCCAGCAGTTCTAGCGTTTCTAAGACCCAGTACTTC,CASSSSVSKTQYF
TRBJ2-4,TRBV11-2,many,TRBD2,TGTGCCAGCAGCCCCAGCGGGAGGGGAAACATTCAGTACTTC,CASSPSGRGNIQYF